This T cell receptor beta chain was profiled in a study of cytomegalovirus exposure and HLA in healthy donors. General observations from the study: The productive fraction for most TCR beta V segments was about 87% or about 30% in an earlier analysis.

The PCR employed 60 Vbeta primers together with 13 Jbeta primers. Clones were read by immunoSEQ multiplex PCR, and TCRdb kept only the in-frame ones, dropping some. The sample shows about 160,000 clones, 75% to 85% of them seen only once. Germline CDR1 is LGHNT and CDR2 is FRNRAP. The V and J ends lost 6 bases and 2 bases, in that order; junction bases with no gene match: 6. The CDR3 is 16 residues long. Turning to this clone: Its target is not known.

Sequenced material: PBMCs. This clonotype was sampled from a female donor in good health and CMV-seronegative. The rearrangement uses TRBV12-5 and TRBJ2-1; 11 positions agree with TRBD2. CDR3 region: CASGPMTSGAYNEQFF. Here the CDR3 DNA reads TGTGCTAGTGGCCCGATGACTAGCGGGGCCTACAATGAGCAGTTCTTC. The full variable domain, completed using reference TRBV12-5 and TRBJ2-1, is DARVTQTPRHKVTEMGQEVTMRCQPILGHNTVFWYRQTMMQGLELLAYFRNRAPLDDSGMPKDRFSAEMPDATLATLKIQPSEPRDSAVYFCASGPMTSGAYNEQFFGPGTRLTVL.